The present entry profiles one T cell receptor beta chain with its context. Then a second PCR, running about 6 to 11 cycles, was carried out with a sample-barcoded 5' primer and a J-beta primer mix. Each CDR3 protein gets one entry after TCRdb re-called the 5' RACE reads with MiXCR. The data show around 1,000,000 distinct CDR3 sequences, about 23% seen once. The V gene end was trimmed by 2 bases and the J gene end by 5 bases; junction bases not matched to a gene: 9. Germline V gene sequence: CDR1 DFQATT, CDR2 SNEGSKA (reference sequence). There are 15 residues in the CDR3. These data are taken from a study of blood T cells in healthy people across ages. These data were likewise used in another study, on T cells of mothers and their children.

Sequencing input: blood. This chain links TRBV20-1 with TRBJ2-1, with 7 bases aligning to TRBD2. The sequence came from a girl aged 2-10 years in good health. The DNA of the CDR3 is TGCAGTGCTAGACCTCTAGCGGAGCCTCACAATGAGCAGTTCTTC. It specifies CSARPLAEPHNEQFF.